The rows below give T cell receptor beta chains drawn from one sample of a study of blood T cell repertoires in COVID-19. Using immunoSEQ multiplex PCR, the repertoire was profiled, and TCRdb retains in-frame clones only, with some absent. The sample shows roughly 52,000 clones, approximately 86% of them seen only once. The sequenced sample was peripheral blood. The receptors stem from a man aged 35 to 55 with COVID-19, enrolled during active disease. Each CDR3 is given with its conserved first and last residue. The order of the fields is CDR3 protein, CDR3 DNA, J gene, V gene, clone size, D gene. D genes are given only for firm matches. Only part of the rows carry a size: once, few, many, or a class if the clone is expanded.

CASSLGGQPYNEQFF	TGTGCCAGCAGCTTGGGGGGACAACCTTACAATGAGCAGTTCTTC	TRBJ2-1	TRBV5-4	.	.
CASSQTGAILEKLFF	TGTGCCAGCAGCCAGACAGGGGCTATACTGGAAAAACTGTTTTTT	TRBJ1-4	TRBV11-2	.	TRBD1
CASRTQGGGYEQYF	TGCGCCAGCAGGACACAGGGAGGGGGTTACGAGCAGTACTTC	TRBJ2-7	TRBV10-2	.	.
CSVELGQGTYEQYF	TGCAGCGTTGAACTGGGACAGGGTACCTACGAGCAGTACTTC	TRBJ2-7	TRBV29-1	.	TRBD1
CASSLRRGNTGELFF	TGTGCCAGCAGCTTGCGGCGGGGAAACACCGGGGAGCTGTTTTTT	TRBJ2-2	TRBV7-9	few	.
CASSGAGGVGTDTQYF	TGTGCCAGCAGTGGAGCGGGAGGGGTAGGGACAGATACGCAGTATTTT	TRBJ2-3	TRBV6-1	.	TRBD2
CASSFFQGDYGYTF	TGTGCCAGCAGCTTTTTCCAGGGCGACTATGGCTACACCTTC	TRBJ1-2	TRBV5-6	.	.
CAISLQGPYGYTF	TGTGCCATCAGTCTACAGGGGCCTTATGGCTACACCTTC	TRBJ1-2	TRBV10-3	.	TRBD1
CASSFSGTDTQYF	TGTGCCAGCAGCTTTAGCGGTACAGATACGCAGTATTTT	TRBJ2-3	TRBV7-9	.	.
CASSFRDNDYGYTF	TGCGCCAGCAGCTTCCGGGACAATGACTATGGCTACACCTTC	TRBJ1-2	TRBV5-1	.	.
CASSQGNSPLHF	TGTGCCAGCAGTCAGGGGAACTCACCCCTCCACTTT	TRBJ1-6	TRBV6-5	.	.